Listed below are T cell receptor beta chains from one sample, sequenced in a study of blood T cell repertoires in COVID-19. Data came from immunoSEQ multiplex PCR; TCRdb stores just in-frame clones and leaves some out. Here the sample spans fewer than 110,000 clones, about three quarters being singletons. Sequencing was performed on peripheral blood. All receptors derive from a man between 65 and 85 years old with acute or convalescent COVID-19. CDR3s include the opening cysteine and the closing phenylalanine or tryptophan. A D gene is named only where the DNA matches it firmly. The listing skips clone size in some rows; elsewhere it reads once, few, many or a size class.

J gene | D gene | clone size | V gene | CDR3 DNA | CDR3 protein
TRBJ2-5 | TRBD2 | NA | TRBV6-5 | TGTGCCAGCAGCTTCCCTAGCGGGGGGGCGGAGACCCAGTACTTC | CASSFPSGGAETQYF
TRBJ2-7 | TRBD1 | once | TRBV11-2 | TGTGCCAGCAGCTCCGGGACAGGGTGGTACGAGCAGTACTTC | CASSSGTGWYEQYF
TRBJ1-2 | NA | once | TRBV6-5 | TGTGCCAGCAGTTACGACAGATCTAACTATGGCTACACCTTC | CASSYDRSNYGYTF
TRBJ2-7 | TRBD2 | once | TRBV6-5 | TGTGCCAGCAGGGCCACTAGCGGGGGCTCCTACGAGCAGTACTTC | CASRATSGGSYEQYF
TRBJ1-5 | NA | few | TRBV6-4 | TGTGCCAGCAGTGACTTTTTGGAGGGTTTAGGGCAGCCCCAGCATTTT | CASSDFLEGLGQPQHF
TRBJ2-3 | TRBD2 | NA | TRBV5-1 | TGCGCCAGCAGCTTAGGATTAGCGGGGGGGCAAGATACGCAGTATTTT | CASSLGLAGGQDTQYF
TRBJ1-1 | NA | NA | TRBV6-1 | TGTGCCACGAGACAGTTCGGAACTGAAGCTTTCTTT | CATRQFGTEAFF
TRBJ1-2 | NA | NA | TRBV11-2 | TGTGCCAGCAGCTTTGGGAGAAACTATGGCTACACCTTC | CASSFGRNYGYTF
TRBJ1-1 | NA | NA | TRBV19 | TGTGCCAGTAGTATAATCGCAGGGGAATGGAACACTGAAGCTTTCTTT | CASSIIAGEWNTEAFF
TRBJ1-2 | NA | NA | TRBV6-1 | TGTGCCAGCAGTGAAGTTAGTAGCCCAATTGCTAACTATGGCTACACCTTC | CASSEVSSPIANYGYTF
TRBJ1-4 | TRBD1 | NA | TRBV19 | TGTGCCAGTAGACCACCGGGACAGGGGAGTGAAAAACTGTTTTTT | CASRPPGQGSEKLFF
TRBJ2-2 | NA | NA | TRBV24-1 | TGTGCCACCAGTGATCTTACCGGGGAGCTGTTTTTT | CATSDLTGELFF
TRBJ1-4 | NA | NA | TRBV19 | TGTGCCAGTAGAGTAGACGGGTGGAATGAAAAACTGTTTTTT | CASRVDGWNEKLFF
TRBJ2-7 | NA | NA | TRBV7-9 | TGTGCCAGCAGCCCCCTCTCCTACGAGCAGTACTTC | CASSPLSYEQYF
TRBJ2-5 | TRBD1 | once | TRBV12-3/TRBV12-4 | TGTGCCAGCAACAGGGGATACCAAGAGACCCAGTACTTC | CASNRGYQETQYF
TRBJ1-1 | TRBD1 | NA | TRBV6-5 | TGTGCCAGCAGCCGGGGACAGGGGGGAACTGAAGCTTTCTTT | CASSRGQGGTEAFF
TRBJ1-5 | TRBD1 | NA | TRBV28 | TGTGCCAGCAGTTCCTTCCGGACAGGGGACAATCAGCCCCAGCATTTT | CASSSFRTGDNQPQHF
TRBJ1-2 | NA | NA | TRBV11-2 | TGTGCCAGCAGCCCCGGAGCTAACTATGGCTACACCTTC | CASSPGANYGYTF
TRBJ1-3 | TRBD1 | NA | TRBV7-6 | TGTGCCAGCAGCTTAGTCCCGGACAGGGTAGGCTCTGGAAACACCATATATTTT | CASSLVPDRVGSGNTIYF
TRBJ1-2 | TRBD1 | NA | TRBV2 | TGTGCCAGCAGTACTACAGGGGGGGATGGCTACACCTTC | CASSTTGGDGYTF
TRBJ2-7 | NA | NA | TRBV19 | TGTGCCAGTAGTAGGGGGGATTCGTCCTCCTACGAGCAGTACTTC | CASSRGDSSSYEQYF
TRBJ1-2 | TRBD1 | NA | TRBV6-5 | TGTGCCAGCAGTTTCCGGGGGACAGGATCCGGCTACACCTTC | CASSFRGTGSGYTF
TRBJ2-7 | TRBD1 | NA | TRBV6-6 | TGTGCCAGCAGGTCGACAGGGAGCCACGAGCAGTACTTC | CASRSTGSHEQYF
TRBJ2-2 | NA | NA | TRBV3-1/TRBV3-2 | TGTGCCAGCAGCCAGGGAGAGAACACCGGGGAGCTGTTTTTT | CASSQGENTGELFF
TRBJ2-2 | TRBD2 | NA | TRBV11-2 | TGTGCCAGCAGCTTGACTAGCGGGGGATACACCGGGGAGCTGTTTTTT | CASSLTSGGYTGELFF
TRBJ1-2 | TRBD1 | NA | TRBV18 | TGTGCCAGCTCACCGGGACAGCCCACCTCGGGCTATGGCTACACCTTC | CASSPGQPTSGYGYTF